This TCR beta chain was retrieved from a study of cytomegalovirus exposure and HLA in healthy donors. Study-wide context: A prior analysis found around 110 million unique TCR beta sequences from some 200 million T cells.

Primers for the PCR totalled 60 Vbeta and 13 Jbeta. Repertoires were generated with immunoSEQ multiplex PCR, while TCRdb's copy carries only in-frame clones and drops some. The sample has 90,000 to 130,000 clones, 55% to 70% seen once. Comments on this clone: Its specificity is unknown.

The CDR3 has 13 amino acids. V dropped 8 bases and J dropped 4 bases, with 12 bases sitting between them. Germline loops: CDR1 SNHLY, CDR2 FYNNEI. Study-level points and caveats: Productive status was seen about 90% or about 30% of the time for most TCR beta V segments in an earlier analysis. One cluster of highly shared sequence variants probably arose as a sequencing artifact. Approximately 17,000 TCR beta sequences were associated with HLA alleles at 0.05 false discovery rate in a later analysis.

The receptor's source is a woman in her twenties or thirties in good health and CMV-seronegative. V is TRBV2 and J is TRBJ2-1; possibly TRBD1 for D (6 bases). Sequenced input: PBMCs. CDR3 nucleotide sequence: TGTGCCAGCCGATACAGGGTGTACAATGAGCAGTTCTTC. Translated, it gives CASRYRVYNEQFF.